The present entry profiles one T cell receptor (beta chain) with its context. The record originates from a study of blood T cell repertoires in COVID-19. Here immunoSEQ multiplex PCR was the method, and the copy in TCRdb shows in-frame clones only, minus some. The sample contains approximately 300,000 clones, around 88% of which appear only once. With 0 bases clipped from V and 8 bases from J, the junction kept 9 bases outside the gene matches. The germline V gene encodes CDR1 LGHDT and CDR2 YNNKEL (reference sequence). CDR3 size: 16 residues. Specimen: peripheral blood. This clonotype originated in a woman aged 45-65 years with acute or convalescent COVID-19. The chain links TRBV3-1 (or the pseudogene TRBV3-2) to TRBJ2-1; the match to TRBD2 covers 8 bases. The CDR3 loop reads CASSQDLREAPYEQFF. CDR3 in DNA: TGTGCCAGCAGCCAAGATCTGCGGGAGGCTCCGTATGAGCAGTTCTTC.